The rows below give T cell receptor beta chains drawn from one sample of a study of control samples from healthy donors and cancer patients. Generated by immunoSEQ multiplex PCR, the TCRdb table keeps only in-frame clones and is missing some. The profile covers roughly 100,000 clones, with approximately 86% appearing a single time and 1.3% taken by the ten largest. Sequencing was done on a sample of blood. The source is a woman in her 50s in good health. CDR3s include the opening cysteine and the closing phenylalanine or tryptophan. The order of the fields is CDR3 protein, V gene.

CASSLSSMKRSGNTIYF	TRBV7-9
CASSSQTENTEAFF	TRBV7-2
CASSLTGGRSTDTQYF	TRBV7-9
CASSGRAGNEQFF	TRBV6-6
CASSPGTGGFNYGYTF	TRBV3-1/TRBV3-2
CASSPLVAGGLDTQYF	TRBV7-6
CSVEGDRSYYGYTF	TRBV29-1
CASSDRGRLNEAFF	TRBV27
CASSQQGYSTDTQYF	TRBV6-1
CASSQRLSGDSYEQYF	TRBV4-3
CASSPRPGQIRPGNTIYF	TRBV11-2
CAIRNGVGVNTEAFF	TRBV6-5
CASNSGISPLHF	TRBV7-2
CASSPPGLEGQETQYF	TRBV18
CASSQVLAGAGELFF	TRBV4-3
CASSPRIGSSYNEQFF	TRBV4-1
CASSPRQGNYGYTF	TRBV19
CASSLIGLPNTEAFF	TRBV28
CASSLGEETQYF	TRBV5-1
CASSLGPNTEAFF	TRBV12-3/TRBV12-4
CATSRTSVYNEQFF	TRBV14
CASSQDLGQGVTEAFF	TRBV4-2
CASSGTGVGNTEAFF	TRBV10-2
CASSRRGAGSTDTQYF	TRBV6-2/TRBV6-3
CASSHGGVRGSRTEAFF	TRBV6-2/TRBV6-3
CASSVDANTEAFF	TRBV9
CASSSGGLNTQYF	TRBV14
CASSSQSQGARTEAFF	TRBV7-3
CASSLGQGNEKLFF	TRBV11-2
CASSLVRTEAFF	TRBV28
CATSRDRGLNSPLHF	TRBV15
CASSPGQGELFF	TRBV18
CASSPYEGDREDSGSEKLFF	TRBV6-6
CASSPLAGGPGETQYF	TRBV7-2
CASSYSFVENTEAFF	TRBV6-5
CASSTNSHEQYF	TRBV6-6
CARAGGTYEQYF	TRBV21-1
CASSLSMDSYNEQFF	TRBV7-3
CAQGRDNTEAFF	TRBV2
CASSQGYGGDGNQPQHF	TRBV3-1/TRBV3-2
CASSFSSGSYNEQFF	TRBV11-2
CASSPQGGETQYF	TRBV18
CASSSRPSRTSTDTQYF	TRBV7-2
CASSLDEQYF	TRBV7-9
CASSQDPVGEQYF	TRBV4-3
CASSYGFWAQETQYF	TRBV6-5
CSARDSRSQYF	TRBV20-1
CASSQDAGQGSEAFF	TRBV4-3
CASSSRTSGVWRNEQFF	TRBV6-2/TRBV6-3
CASSSLDRGGGELFF	TRBV6-6
CASSLDIMGLGGVDSPLHF	TRBV4-3
CASGVVQVNQPQHF	TRBV28